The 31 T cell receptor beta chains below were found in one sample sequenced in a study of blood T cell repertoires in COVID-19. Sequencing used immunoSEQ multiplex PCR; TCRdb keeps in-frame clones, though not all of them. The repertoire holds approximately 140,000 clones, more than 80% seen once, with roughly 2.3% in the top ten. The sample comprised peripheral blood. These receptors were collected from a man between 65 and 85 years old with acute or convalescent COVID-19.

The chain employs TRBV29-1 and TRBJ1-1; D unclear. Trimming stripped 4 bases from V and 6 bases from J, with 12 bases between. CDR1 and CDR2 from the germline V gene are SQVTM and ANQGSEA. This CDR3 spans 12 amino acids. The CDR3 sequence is CSVGAISAEAFF. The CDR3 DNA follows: TGCAGCGTTGGTGCCATCTCGGCTGAAGCTTTCTTT.

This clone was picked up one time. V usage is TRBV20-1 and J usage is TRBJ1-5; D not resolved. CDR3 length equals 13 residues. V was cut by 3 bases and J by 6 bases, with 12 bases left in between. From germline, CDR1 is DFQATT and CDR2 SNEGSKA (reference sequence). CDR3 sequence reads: CSASRGGGQPQHF. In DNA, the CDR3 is TGCAGTGCTAGTCGGGGAGGTGGTCAGCCCCAGCATTTT.

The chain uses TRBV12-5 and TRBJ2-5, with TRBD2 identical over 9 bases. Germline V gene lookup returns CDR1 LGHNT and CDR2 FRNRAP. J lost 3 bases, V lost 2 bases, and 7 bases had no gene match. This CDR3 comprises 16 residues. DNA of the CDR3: TGTGCTAGTGGTTTGACCCCACTAGCGGGTAAAGAGACCCAGTACTTC. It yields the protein CASGLTPLAGKETQYF.

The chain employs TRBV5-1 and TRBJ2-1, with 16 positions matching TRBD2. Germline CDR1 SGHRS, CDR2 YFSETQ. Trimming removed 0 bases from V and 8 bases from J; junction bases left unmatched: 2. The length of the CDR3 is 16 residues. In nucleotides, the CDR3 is TGCGCCAGCAGCTTGGGGGGACTAGCGGGAGGGTATGAGCAGTTCTTC. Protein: CASSLGGLAGGYEQFF.

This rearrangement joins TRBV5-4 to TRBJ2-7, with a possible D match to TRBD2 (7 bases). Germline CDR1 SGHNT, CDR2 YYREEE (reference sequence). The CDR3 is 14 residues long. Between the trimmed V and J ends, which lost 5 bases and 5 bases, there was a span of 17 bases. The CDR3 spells CASSLRGAGNEQYF. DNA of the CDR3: TGTGCCAGCAGTCTTCGGGGGGCTGGTAACGAGCAGTACTTC.

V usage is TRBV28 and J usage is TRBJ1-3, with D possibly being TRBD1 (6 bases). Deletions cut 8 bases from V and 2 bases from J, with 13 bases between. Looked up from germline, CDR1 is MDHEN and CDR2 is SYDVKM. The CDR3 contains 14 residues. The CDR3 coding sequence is TGTGCCAGCCTCTCCGGGGGGCCTGGAAACACCATATATTTT. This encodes CASLSGGPGNTIYF.

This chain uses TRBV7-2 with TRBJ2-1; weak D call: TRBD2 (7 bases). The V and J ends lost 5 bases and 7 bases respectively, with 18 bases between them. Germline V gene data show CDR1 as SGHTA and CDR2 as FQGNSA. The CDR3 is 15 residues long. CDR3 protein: CASSPLGGASNEQFF. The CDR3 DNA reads TGTGCCAGCAGCCCCTTGGGGGGGGCCTCGAATGAGCAGTTCTTC.

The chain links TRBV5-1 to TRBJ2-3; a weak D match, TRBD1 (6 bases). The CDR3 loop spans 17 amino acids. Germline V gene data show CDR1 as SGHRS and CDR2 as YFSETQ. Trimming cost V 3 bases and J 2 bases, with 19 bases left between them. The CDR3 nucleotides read TGCGCCAGCAGCTCCGACTGGGGGACACCGTACACAGATACGCAGTATTTT. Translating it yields CASSSDWGTPYTDTQYF.

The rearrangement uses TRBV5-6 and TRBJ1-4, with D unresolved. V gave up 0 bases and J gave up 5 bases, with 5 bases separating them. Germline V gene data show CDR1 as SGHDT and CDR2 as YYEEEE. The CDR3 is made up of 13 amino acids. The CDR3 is CASSLGQNEKLFF. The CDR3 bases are TGTGCCAGCAGCTTGGGGCAGAATGAAAAACTGTTTTTT.

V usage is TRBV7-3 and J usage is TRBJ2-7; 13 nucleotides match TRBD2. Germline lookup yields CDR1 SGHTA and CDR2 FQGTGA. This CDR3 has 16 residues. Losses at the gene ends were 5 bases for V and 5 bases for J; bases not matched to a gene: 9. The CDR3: CASSPRGLAGVNEQYF. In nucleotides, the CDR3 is TGTGCCAGCAGCCCACGAGGACTAGCGGGAGTCAACGAGCAGTACTTC.

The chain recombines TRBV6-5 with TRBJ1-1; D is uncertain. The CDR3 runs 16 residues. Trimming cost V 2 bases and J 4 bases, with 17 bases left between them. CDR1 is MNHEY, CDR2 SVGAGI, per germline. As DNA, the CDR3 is TGTGCCAGCAGTTACCGTTCCGTAATCTCGGGCACTGAAGCTTTCTTT. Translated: CASSYRSVISGTEAFF.

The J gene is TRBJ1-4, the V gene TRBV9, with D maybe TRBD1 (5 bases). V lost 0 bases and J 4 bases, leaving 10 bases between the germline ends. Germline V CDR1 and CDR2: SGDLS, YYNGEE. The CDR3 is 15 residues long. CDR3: CASSVAAGLNEKLFF. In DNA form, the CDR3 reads TGTGCCAGCAGCGTAGCGGCAGGGCTTAATGAAAAACTGTTTTTT.

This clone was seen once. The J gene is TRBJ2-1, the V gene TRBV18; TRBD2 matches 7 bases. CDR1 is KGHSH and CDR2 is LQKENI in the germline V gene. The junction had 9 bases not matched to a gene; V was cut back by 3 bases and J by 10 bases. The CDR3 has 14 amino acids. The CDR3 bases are TGTGCCAGCTCACCCCGGACTAGTGACGAAGAGCAGTTCTTC. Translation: CASSPRTSDEEQFF.

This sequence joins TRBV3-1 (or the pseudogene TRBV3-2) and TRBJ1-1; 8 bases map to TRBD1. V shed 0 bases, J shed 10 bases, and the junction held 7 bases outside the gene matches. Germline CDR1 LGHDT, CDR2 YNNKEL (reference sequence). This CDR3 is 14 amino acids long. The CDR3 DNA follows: TGTGCCAGCAGCCAAGAAGGCGGGACAGGACTAGCTTTCTTT. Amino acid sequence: CASSQEGGTGLAFF.

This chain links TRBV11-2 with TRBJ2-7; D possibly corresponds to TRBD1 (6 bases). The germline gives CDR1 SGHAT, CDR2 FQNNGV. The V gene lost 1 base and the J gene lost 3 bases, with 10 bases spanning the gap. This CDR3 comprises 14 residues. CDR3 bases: TGTGCCAGCAGCTTAGGGACAGATTTCTACGAGCAGTACTTC. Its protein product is CASSLGTDFYEQYF.

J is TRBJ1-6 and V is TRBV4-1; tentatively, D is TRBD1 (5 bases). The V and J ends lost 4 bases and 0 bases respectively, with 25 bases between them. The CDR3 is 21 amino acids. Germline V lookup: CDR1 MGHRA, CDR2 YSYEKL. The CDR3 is CASSLWPPGIPPSSYNSPLHF. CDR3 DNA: TGCGCCAGCAGCCTTTGGCCCCCAGGGATACCCCCCAGCTCCTATAATTCACCCCTCCACTTT.

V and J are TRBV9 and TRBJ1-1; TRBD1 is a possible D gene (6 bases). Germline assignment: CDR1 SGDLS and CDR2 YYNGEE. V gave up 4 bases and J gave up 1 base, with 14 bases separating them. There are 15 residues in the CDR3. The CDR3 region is CASSPGTWGNTEAFF. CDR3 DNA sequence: TGTGCCAGCAGCCCCGGGACATGGGGGAACACTGAAGCTTTCTTT.

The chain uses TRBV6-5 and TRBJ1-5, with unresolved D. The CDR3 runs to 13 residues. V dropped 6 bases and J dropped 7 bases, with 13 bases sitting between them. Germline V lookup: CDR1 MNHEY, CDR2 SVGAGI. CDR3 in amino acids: CASRADINQPQHF. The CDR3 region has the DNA TGTGCCAGCAGAGCCGACATCAACCAGCCCCAGCATTTT.

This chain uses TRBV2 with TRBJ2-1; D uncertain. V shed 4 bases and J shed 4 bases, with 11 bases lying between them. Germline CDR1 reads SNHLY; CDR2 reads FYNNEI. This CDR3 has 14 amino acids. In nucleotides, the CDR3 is TGTGCCAGCAGTGGCGACTCTCCGTACAATGAGCAGTTCTTC. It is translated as CASSGDSPYNEQFF.

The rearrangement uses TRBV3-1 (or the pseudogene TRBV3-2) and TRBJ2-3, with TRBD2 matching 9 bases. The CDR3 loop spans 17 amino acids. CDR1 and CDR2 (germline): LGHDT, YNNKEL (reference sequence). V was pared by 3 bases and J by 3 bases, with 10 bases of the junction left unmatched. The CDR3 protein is CASSHPLGGGETDTQYF. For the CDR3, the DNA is TGTGCCAGCAGCCACCCCCTGGGCGGGGGGGAGACAGATACGCAGTATTTT.

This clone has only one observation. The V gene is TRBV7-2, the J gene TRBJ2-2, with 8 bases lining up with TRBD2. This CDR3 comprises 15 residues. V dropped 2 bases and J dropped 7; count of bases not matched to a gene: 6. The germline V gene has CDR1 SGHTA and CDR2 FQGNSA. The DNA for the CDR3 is TGTGCCAGCAGCTTAAGCGGTAGCGGGAACGGGGAGCTGTTTTTT. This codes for CASSLSGSGNGELFF. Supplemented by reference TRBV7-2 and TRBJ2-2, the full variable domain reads GAGVSQSPSNKVTEKGKDVELRCDPISGHTALYWYRQSLGQGLEFLIYFQGNSAPDKSGLPSDRFSAERTGGSVSTLTIQRTQQEDSAVYLCASSLSGSGNGELFFGEGSRLTVL.

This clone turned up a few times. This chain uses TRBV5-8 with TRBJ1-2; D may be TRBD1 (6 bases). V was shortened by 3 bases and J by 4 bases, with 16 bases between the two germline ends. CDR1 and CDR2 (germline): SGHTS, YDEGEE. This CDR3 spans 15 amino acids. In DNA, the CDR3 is TGTGCCAGCAGCTATTCCCGGACAGTAGGCTATGGCTACACCTTC. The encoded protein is CASSYSRTVGYGYTF.

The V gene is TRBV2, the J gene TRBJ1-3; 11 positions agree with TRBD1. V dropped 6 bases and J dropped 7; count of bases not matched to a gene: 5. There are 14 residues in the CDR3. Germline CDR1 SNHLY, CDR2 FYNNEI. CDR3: CASSGDRGSNTIYF. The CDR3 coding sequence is TGTGCCAGCAGCGGGGACAGGGGGTCGAACACCATATATTTT.

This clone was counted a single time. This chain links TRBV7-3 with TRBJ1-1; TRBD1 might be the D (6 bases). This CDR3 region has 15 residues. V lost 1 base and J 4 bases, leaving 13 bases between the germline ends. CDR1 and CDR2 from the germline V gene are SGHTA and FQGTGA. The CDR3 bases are TGTGCCAGCAGCTTAAATGGGGGCGTCGGCACTGAAGCTTTCTTT. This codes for CASSLNGGVGTEAFF.

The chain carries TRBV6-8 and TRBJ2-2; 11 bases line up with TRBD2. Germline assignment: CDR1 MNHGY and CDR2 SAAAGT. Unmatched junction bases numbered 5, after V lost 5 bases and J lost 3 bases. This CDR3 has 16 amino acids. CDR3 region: CASSPTSGSDTGELFF. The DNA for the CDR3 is TGTGCCAGCAGTCCTACTAGCGGGAGCGACACCGGGGAGCTGTTTTTT.

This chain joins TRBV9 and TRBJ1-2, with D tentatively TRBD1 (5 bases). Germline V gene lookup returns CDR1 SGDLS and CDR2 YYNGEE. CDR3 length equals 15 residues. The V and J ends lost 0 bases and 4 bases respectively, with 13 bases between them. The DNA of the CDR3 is TGTGCCAGCAGCGTAGAGGTGGGGCTGGGCTATGGCTACACCTTC. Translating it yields CASSVEVGLGYGYTF. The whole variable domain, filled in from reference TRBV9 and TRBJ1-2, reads DSGVTQTPKHLITATGQRVTLRCSPRSGDLSVYWYQQSLDQGLQFLIQYYNGEERAKGNILERFSAQQFPDLHSELNLSSLELGDSALYFCASSVEVGLGYGYTFGSGTRLTVV.

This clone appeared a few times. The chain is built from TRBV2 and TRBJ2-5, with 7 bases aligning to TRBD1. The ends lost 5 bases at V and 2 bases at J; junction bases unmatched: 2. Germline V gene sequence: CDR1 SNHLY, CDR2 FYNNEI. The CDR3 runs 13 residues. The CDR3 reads CASSRDRQETQYF. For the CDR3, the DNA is TGTGCCAGCAGTCGGGACAGACAAGAGACCCAGTACTTC.

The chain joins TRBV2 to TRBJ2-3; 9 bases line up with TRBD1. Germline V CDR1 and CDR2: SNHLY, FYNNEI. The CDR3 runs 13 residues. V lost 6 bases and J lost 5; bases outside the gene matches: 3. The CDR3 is CASRTDRGDTQYF. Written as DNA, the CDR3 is TGTGCCAGCAGGACGGACAGGGGAGATACGCAGTATTTT.

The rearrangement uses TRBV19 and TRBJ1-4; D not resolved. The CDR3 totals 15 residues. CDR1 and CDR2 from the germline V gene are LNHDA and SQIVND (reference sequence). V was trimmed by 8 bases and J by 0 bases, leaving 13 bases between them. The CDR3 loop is CASEAPTATNEKLFF. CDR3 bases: TGTGCCAGTGAGGCGCCGACGGCAACTAATGAAAAACTGTTTTTT. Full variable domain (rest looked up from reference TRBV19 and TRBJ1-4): DGGITQSPKYLFRKEGQNVTLSCEQNLNHDAMYWYRQDPGQGLRLIYYSQIVNDFQKGDIAEGYSVSREKKESFPLTVTSAQKNPTAFYLCASEAPTATNEKLFFGSGTQLSVL.

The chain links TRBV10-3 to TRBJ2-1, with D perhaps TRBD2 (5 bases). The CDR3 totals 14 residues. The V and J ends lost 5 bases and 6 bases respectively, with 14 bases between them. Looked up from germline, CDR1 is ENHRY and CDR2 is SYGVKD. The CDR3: CAISPGMKGNEQFF. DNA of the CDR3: TGTGCCATCAGTCCCGGGATGAAGGGCAATGAGCAGTTCTTC.

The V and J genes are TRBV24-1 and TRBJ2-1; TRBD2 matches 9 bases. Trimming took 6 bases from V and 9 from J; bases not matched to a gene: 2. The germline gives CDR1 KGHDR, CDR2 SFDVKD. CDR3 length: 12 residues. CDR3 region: CATSRREGEQFF. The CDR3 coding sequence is TGTGCCACCAGTCGGCGGGAGGGTGAGCAGTTCTTC.